This T cell receptor beta chain was captured by sequencing in a study of identical twins. General study findings and limits: Abundant cord blood beta clonotypes carried fewer insertions; memory repertoires showed none.

Template switching added a universal primer site, and cDNA bore unique molecular identifiers. From the 5' RACE reads, TCRdb called clonotypes with MiXCR, one entry per CDR3 protein. The table lists about 260,000 distinct CDR3 sequences, roughly 7% of them singletons. This clonotype has more than one count but fewer than ten. What it binds is unknown. Losses at the gene ends were 4 bases for V and 1 base for J; bases not matched to a gene: 11. Germline V gene sequence: CDR1 SQVTM, CDR2 ANQGSEA. The CDR3 consists of 16 residues. Separately, the same data were catalogued under a study of yellow fever vaccine responses in identical twins.

The specimen sequenced was memory (CD45RO+) T cells sorted from blood. The clonotype originates from a woman aged 18-35 years in good health. The rearrangement joins TRBV29-1 to TRBJ2-3, with 7 bases identical to TRBD2. The CDR3 region is CSVVRGAGPRTDTQYF. DNA for the CDR3: TGCAGCGTTGTGAGGGGAGCGGGACCCCGCACAGATACGCAGTATTTT.